This T cell receptor (beta chain) derives from a study of T cell responses to AZD1222 COVID-19 vaccine. Looking at the study overall: Second-dose schedules of about 4 or about 12 weeks were combined.

V shed 1 base, J shed 1 base, and the junction held 2 bases outside the gene matches. This CDR3 contains 16 residues. Germline-derived CDR1 and CDR2 are MDHEN and SYDVKM. Sequencing used immunoSEQ multiplex PCR; TCRdb keeps in-frame clones, though not all of them. This sample yields over 150,000 clones, of which about 91% are seen a single time; 0.49% belongs to the top ten. This clone appeared a single time. Antigen specificity is unknown. Broader study findings: An increase in Spike-specific TCR breadth and depth was observed after two AZD1222 doses. A reported finding is that nearly half of spike-specific TCRs target unmutated variant regions.

The chain links TRBV28 to TRBJ2-7; TRBD2 agrees at 12 bases. This clonotype was obtained from an adult in good health. The sequenced sample was peripheral blood, obtained on day 0 of AZD1222 vaccination. CDR3 sequence (DNA): TGTGCCAGCAGTTTATTCCTAGCGGGAGGGTCCTACGAGCAGTACTTC. As protein: CASSLFLAGGSYEQYF.